One T cell receptor (beta chain) is described in this entry. The antigen remains unidentified. The CDR3 covers 14 residues. Germline V gives CDR1 SNHLY, CDR2 FYNNEI. Trimming took 5 bases from V and 3 from J; bases not matched to a gene: 2. The sample is drawn from a study of cytomegalovirus exposure and HLA in healthy donors. Across the whole study: The roughly 670 first-cohort repertoires and the roughly 120 validation repertoires shared the same platform, a later analysis reported.

The method was immunoSEQ multiplex PCR; TCRdb's version includes in-frame clones alone and lacks a portion of them. The data contain some 64,000 clones, almost 97% of them seen just once; the ten biggest clones take up less than 1.5%. Study-wide points: The finding came from a later analysis; first-cohort TCR clusters tended to co-occur in the roughly 120 validation repertoires. Most sequenced TCRs were rare (though some public TCRs occurred in many donors). The listing of 150 or so TCR beta chains classed them as cytomegalovirus-associated.

This receptor was taken from a young woman in good health and CMV-seronegative. The chain combines TRBV2 with TRBJ1-3, with 9 bases matching TRBD1. The sequenced material came from PBMCs. The CDR3 DNA is TGTGCCAGCAGTCGACAGGGGGGTGGAAACACCATATATTTT. Translation: CASSRQGGGNTIYF.